This T cell receptor (beta chain) derives from a study of CD8+CD57+ T cells in acquired aplastic anemia. Broader study findings: The same twenty-nine CD8+ CDR3 sequences occurred in patients and in controls.

On this clonotype: Antigen specificity is unknown.

CD8+CD57+ cell expansion had been shown by flow cytometry in patients chosen for sequencing. It was genomic DNA that served as the template for profiling TCR beta VDJ and CDR3. TCRdb recomputed calls from the reads with MiXCR, one row per CDR3 protein. The data show under 250,000 distinct CDR3 sequences, with about 44% seen just once and 7.8% held by the top ten. Per germline, CDR1 MGHDK and CDR2 SYGVNS. The length of the CDR3 is 13 residues. Trimming cost V 4 bases and J 10 bases, with 15 bases left between them. The sample consisted of sorted CD4+, CD8+, or CD8+CD57+ T cells (not recorded which) from PBMCs. This clonotype was sampled from a human donor with aplastic anemia. This sequence joins TRBV25-1 and TRBJ2-3; TRBD2 might be the D (6 bases). CDR3 coding DNA: TGTGCCAGCAGTGGTTTCTTCGGGGAGGCGCAGTATTTT. This encodes CASSGFFGEAQYF.